This entry describes one TCR beta chain. What it binds is not known. These data come from a study of blood T cells in healthy people across ages. Findings and limits, study-wide: Naive CD4+ cells and diversity were both higher in long-lived donors than in aged donors.

The use of a sample-barcoded 5' primer and a J-beta primer mix characterized a second PCR of about 7 to 12 cycles. One entry per CDR3 protein, called by TCRdb with MiXCR from the 5' RACE reads. The sample has about 780,000 distinct CDR3 sequences; about 47% are singletons. V lost 4 bases to trimming and J lost 2 bases; unmatched junction nucleotides: 6. Germline V gene sequence: CDR1 SGHRS, CDR2 YFSETQ. The CDR3 has 17 amino acids. The TCR comes from a man of 80 years or more in good health. Sequences were obtained from blood. The V gene is TRBV5-1, the J gene TRBJ2-1; 13 bases are a match to TRBD2. The CDR3 loop reads CASSGGTSGTTYNEQFF. CDR3 DNA: TGCGCCAGCAGCGGTGGGACTAGCGGGACCACCTACAATGAGCAGTTCTTC.